This T cell receptor (beta chain) was obtained from a study of blood T cell repertoires in COVID-19. In the study overall: From the United States, Italy and Spain came samples of acute and convalescent COVID-19.

Authors' data handling: Reference gene primer amplification gave estimated nucleated cell counts. Clones were sequenced by immunoSEQ multiplex PCR, and TCRdb holds only the in-frame ones, with some missing. V, J and clone size are taken as reported in that table, and D and trimming were inferred from the DNA itself. The profile shows some 260,000 clones, roughly 84% of them singletons. This clone has a handful of counts. The V gene lost 0 bases and the J gene lost 6 bases, with 9 bases spanning the gap. Germline CDR1 LNHNV, CDR2 YYDKDF (reference sequence). The CDR3 is made up of 15 amino acids. This chain joins TRBV15 and TRBJ1-6; D is uncertain. The sample consisted of peripheral blood. This TCR was recovered from a woman in her thirties or forties who had recovered from COVID-19. CDR3 residues: CATSRDEVPNSPLHF. The CDR3 bases are TGTGCCACCAGCAGAGATGAGGTCCCTAATTCACCCCTCCACTTT.